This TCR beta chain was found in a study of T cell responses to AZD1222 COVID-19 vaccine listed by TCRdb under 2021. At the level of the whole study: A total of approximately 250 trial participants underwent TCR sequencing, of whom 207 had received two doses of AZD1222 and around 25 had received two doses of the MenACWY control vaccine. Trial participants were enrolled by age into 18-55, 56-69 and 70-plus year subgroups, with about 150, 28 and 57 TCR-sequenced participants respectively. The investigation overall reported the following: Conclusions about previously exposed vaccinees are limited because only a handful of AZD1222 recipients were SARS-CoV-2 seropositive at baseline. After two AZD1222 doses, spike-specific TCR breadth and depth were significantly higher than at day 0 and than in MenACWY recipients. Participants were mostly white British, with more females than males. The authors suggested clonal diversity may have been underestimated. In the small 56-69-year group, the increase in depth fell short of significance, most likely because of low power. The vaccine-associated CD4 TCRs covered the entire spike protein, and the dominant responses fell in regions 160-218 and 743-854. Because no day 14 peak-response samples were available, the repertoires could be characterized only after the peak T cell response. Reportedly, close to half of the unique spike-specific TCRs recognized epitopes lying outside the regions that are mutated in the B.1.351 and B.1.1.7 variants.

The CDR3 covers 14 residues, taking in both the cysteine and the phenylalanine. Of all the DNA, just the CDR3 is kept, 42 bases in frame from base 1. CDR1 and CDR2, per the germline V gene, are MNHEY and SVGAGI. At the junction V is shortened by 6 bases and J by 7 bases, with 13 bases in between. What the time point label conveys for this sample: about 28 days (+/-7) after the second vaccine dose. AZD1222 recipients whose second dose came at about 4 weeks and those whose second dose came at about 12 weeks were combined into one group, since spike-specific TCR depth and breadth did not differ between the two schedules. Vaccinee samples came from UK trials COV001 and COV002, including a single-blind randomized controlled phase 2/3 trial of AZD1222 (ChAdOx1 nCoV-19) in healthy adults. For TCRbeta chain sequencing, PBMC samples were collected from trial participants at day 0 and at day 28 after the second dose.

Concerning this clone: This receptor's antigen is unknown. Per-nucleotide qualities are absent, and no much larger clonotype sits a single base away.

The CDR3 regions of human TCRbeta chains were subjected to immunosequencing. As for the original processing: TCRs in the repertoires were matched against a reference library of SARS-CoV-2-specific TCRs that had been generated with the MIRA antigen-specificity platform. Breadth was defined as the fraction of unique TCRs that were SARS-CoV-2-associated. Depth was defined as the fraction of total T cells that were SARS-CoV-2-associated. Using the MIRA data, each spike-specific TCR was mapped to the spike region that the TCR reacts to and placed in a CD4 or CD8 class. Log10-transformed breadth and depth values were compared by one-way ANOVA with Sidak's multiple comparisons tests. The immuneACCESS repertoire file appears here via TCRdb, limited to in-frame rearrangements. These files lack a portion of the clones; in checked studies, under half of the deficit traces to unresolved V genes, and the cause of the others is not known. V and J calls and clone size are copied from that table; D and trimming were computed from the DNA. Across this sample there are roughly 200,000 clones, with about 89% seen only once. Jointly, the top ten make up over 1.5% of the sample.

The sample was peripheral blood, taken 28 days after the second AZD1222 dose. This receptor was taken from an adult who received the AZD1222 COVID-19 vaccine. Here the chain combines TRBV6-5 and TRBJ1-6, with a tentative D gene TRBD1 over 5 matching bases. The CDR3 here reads CASSEGRRNSPLHF. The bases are TGTGCCAGCAGCGAGGGGAGGCGGAATTCACCCCTCCACTTT.